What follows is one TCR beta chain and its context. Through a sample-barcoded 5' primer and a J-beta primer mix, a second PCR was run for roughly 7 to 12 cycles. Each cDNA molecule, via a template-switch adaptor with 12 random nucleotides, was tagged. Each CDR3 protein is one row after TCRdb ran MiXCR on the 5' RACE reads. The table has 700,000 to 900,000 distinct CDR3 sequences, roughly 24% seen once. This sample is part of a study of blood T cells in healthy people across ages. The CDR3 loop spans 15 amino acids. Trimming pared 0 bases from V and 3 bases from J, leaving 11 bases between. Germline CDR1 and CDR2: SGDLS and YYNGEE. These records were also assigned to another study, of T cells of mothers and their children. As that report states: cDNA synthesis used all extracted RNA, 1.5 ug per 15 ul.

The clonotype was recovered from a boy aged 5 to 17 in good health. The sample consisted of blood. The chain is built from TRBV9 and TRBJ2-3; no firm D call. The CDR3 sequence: CASSVAVSPTDTQYF. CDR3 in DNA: TGTGCCAGCAGCGTAGCGGTAAGCCCTACAGATACGCAGTATTTT.